Detailed here is one TCR beta chain. Its antigen is undetermined. This specimen comes from a study of identical twins. Study-level findings and limits: In zero-insertion analyses, partial confounding could arise from invariant MAIT and iNKT cells.

A universal primer site arose from template switching, and cDNA bore unique molecular identifiers. TCRdb redid the calling of the 5' RACE reads with MiXCR, one entry per CDR3 protein. The table shows some 1,600,000 distinct CDR3 sequences, with about 30% occurring only once. The CDR3 has 15 residues. Deletions cut 5 bases from V and 0 bases from J, with 13 bases between. Germline loops: CDR1 SGHAT, CDR2 FQNNGV. Material for sequencing was cord blood. This TCR came from a newborn girl in good health. The rearrangement uses TRBV11-2 and TRBJ1-2; possible D gene TRBD1, 5 bases. CDR3 nucleotide sequence: TGTGCCAGCAGCCCATGGGGGGGAGCTAACTATGGCTACACCTTC. It encodes CASSPWGGANYGYTF.